Given below is one T cell receptor beta chain in context. Authors' methods: Reference gene primer amplification gave nucleated cell count estimates. Assay: immunoSEQ multiplex PCR; the TCRdb copy retains only in-frame clones and omits some. V and J calls and clone size come straight from that table; D and trimming were deduced from the DNA. Of some 150,000 clones detected, 85% to 90% appear once; the ten largest clones hold 2.5% to 3.5%. This record comes from a study of blood T cell repertoires in COVID-19. CDR3 length equals 14 residues. Trimming pared 4 bases from V and 2 bases from J, leaving 12 bases between. CDR1 SGHAT and CDR2 FQDESV come from the germline V gene (reference sequence).

This sequence was found in a man aged 55 to 69 with active or convalescent COVID-19. The sequencing input was peripheral blood. This rearrangement joins TRBV11-1 to TRBJ2-7; D remains ambiguous. This chain's CDR3 is CASSSRPSPYEQYF. In DNA form, the CDR3 reads TGTGCCAGCAGCTCCCGCCCGAGTCCCTACGAGCAGTACTTC.